This T cell receptor (beta chain) was documented in a study of blood T cell repertoires in COVID-19. The method was immunoSEQ multiplex PCR; TCRdb's version includes in-frame clones alone and lacks a portion of them. The table records fewer than 350,000 clones, 70% to 90% of them present only once. Participant-given clinical history determined each cohort assignment. After removal of 5 bases from V and 0 bases from J, the junction contained 6 bases not matched to a gene. In germline, CDR1 is MNHEY, CDR2 SVGEGT. This CDR3 has 15 amino acids. Sequenced sample: PBMCs or T cells enriched from blood (not recorded which). The source is a man between 25 and 39 years old who had recovered from COVID-19. The chain joins TRBV6-2 or TRBV6-3 to TRBJ1-2, with 7 bases fitting TRBD1. CDR3 in DNA: TGTGCCAGCAGTAGTCCGGGACAGCCTAACTATGGCTACACCTTC. It translates to CASSSPGQPNYGYTF.